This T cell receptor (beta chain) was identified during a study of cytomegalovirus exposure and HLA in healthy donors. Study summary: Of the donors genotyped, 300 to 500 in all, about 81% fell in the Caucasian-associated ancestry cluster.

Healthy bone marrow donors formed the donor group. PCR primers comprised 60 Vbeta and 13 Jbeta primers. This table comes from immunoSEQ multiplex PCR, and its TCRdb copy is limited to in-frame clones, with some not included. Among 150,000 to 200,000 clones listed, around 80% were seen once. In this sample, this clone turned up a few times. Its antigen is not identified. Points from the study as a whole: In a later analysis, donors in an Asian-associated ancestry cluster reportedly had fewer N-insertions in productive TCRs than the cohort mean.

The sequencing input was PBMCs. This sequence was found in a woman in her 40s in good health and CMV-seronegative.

This CDR3 is CASSAGTGRYEQYF. CDR3 coding DNA: TGTGCCAGCAGCGCCGGGACAGGGAGGTACGAGCAGTACTTC. J is TRBJ2-7 and V is TRBV7-2, with 9 bases that match TRBD1. Germline CDR1 SGHTA, CDR2 FQGNSA. V shed 5 bases, J shed 4 bases, and the junction held 6 bases outside the gene matches. The CDR3 loop spans 14 amino acids.